Listed below are T cell receptor beta chains from one sample, sequenced in a study of blood T cells in healthy people across ages. TCRdb reprocessed the 5' RACE reads via MiXCR and lists one record per CDR3 protein. The sample contains over 1,200,000 distinct CDR3 sequences, roughly 64% of which appear only once. The material sequenced was blood. These receptor sequences come from a man aged 18 to 30 in good health. The CDR3 runs from the conserved cysteine through the conserved F or W. A D gene is named only where the DNA matches it firmly. Clone size appears in some rows only: once, few, many, or a class for an expanded clone.

TRBV2	TRBD2	-	TRBJ2-1	CASSDQRGNEQFF	TGTGCCAGCAGTGATCAGCGGGGAAATGAGCAGTTCTTC
TRBV4-1	TRBD1	-	TRBJ2-1	CASSQGGQGAREQFF	TGCGCCAGCAGCCAGGGAGGACAGGGGGCTCGGGAGCAGTTCTTC
TRBV5-1	-	-	TRBJ2-7	CASSTGVYYEQYF	TGCGCCAGCAGCACCGGGGTCTACTACGAGCAGTACTTC
TRBV12-3/TRBV12-4	-	-	TRBJ1-5	CASRVSRQPQHF	TGTGCCAGCAGGGTCTCAAGGCAGCCCCAGCATTTT
TRBV27	-	-	TRBJ2-7	CASGRDYEQYF	TGTGCCAGCGGCAGGGACTACGAGCAGTACTTC
TRBV10-3	TRBD2	once	TRBJ2-7	CAISASGGARGRPVGEQYF	TGTGCCATCAGTGCCTCCGGGGGGGCCCGGGGCAGACCAGTGGGCGAGCAGTACTTC
TRBV7-2	-	few	TRBJ2-7	CASSLDLVTSYEQYF	TGTGCCAGCAGCTTAGATTTGGTAACCTCCTACGAGCAGTACTTC
TRBV10-2	-	-	TRBJ2-1	CASSEVPGNEQFF	TGCGCCAGCAGTGAGGTTCCGGGCAATGAGCAGTTCTTC
TRBV20-1	TRBD2	-	TRBJ2-1	CSAREREYNEQFF	TGCAGTGCCAGAGAGCGGGAATACAATGAGCAGTTCTTC
TRBV25-1	-	-	TRBJ1-2	CASSEGLGLHGYTF	TGTGCCAGCAGTGAAGGCTTAGGCCTCCATGGCTACACCTTC
TRBV11-2	-	-	TRBJ1-2	CASSFADPIYGYTF	TGTGCCAGCAGCTTCGCTGACCCCATCTATGGCTACACCTTC
TRBV5-5	TRBD2	-	TRBJ2-1	CASSHWASGRISYNEQFF	TGTGCCAGCAGCCATTGGGCTAGCGGGAGAATCTCCTACAATGAGCAGTTCTTC
TRBV27	-	few	TRBJ2-3	CASSSGSHTDTQYF	TGTGCCAGCAGCTCTGGGTCACACACAGATACGCAGTATTTT
TRBV7-2	TRBD2	once	TRBJ2-7	CANSYGLAGGGYEQYF	TGTGCCAACAGCTATGGACTAGCGGGAGGGGGCTACGAGCAGTACTTC
TRBV27	TRBD2	-	TRBJ2-1	CTSSRTSGRISYNEQFF	TGTACCAGCTCCAGGACTAGCGGGAGAATTTCCTACAATGAGCAGTTCTTC
TRBV18	-	-	TRBJ2-5	CASSPGGVEQETQYF	TGTGCCAGCTCACCCGGCGGCGTGGAGCAAGAGACCCAGTACTTC
TRBV12-3/TRBV12-4	-	few	TRBJ1-5	CASSLEGFNQPQHF	TGTGCCAGCAGTTTGGAGGGATTCAATCAGCCCCAGCATTTT
TRBV20-1	TRBD1	-	TRBJ1-2	CSASKTGGYGYTF	TGCAGTGCTTCAAAAACAGGGGGGTATGGCTACACCTTC
TRBV11-2	-	-	TRBJ1-6	CASSNSLHINSPLHF	TGTGCCAGCAGTAATTCCCTGCATATTAATTCACCCCTCCACTTT
TRBV29-1	-	-	TRBJ2-3	CSVEVWVGDTQYF	TGCAGCGTTGAAGTTTGGGTCGGAGATACGCAGTATTTT
TRBV6-2/TRBV6-3	TRBD2	-	TRBJ2-3	CASSYAGAETDTQYF	TGTGCCAGCAGTTACGCGGGAGCGGAGACAGATACGCAGTATTTT
TRBV7-8	TRBD2	-	TRBJ2-5	CASSAGRGLETQYF	TGTGCCAGCAGCGCAGGGAGGGGTTTGGAGACCCAGTACTTC
TRBV6-5	-	-	TRBJ1-4	CASSYLRTTNEKLFF	TGTGCCAGCAGTTACTTACGCACAACTAATGAAAAACTGTTTTTT
TRBV19	-	few	TRBJ2-3	CASSIGDTQYF	TGTGCCAGTAGTATCGGGGATACGCAGTATTTT
TRBV5-1	TRBD1	-	TRBJ2-6	CASSSPRTGPLPGANVLTF	TGCGCCAGCAGCTCTCCTCGGACAGGGCCTCTCCCTGGGGCCAACGTCCTGACTTTC
TRBV20-1	-	-	TRBJ2-5	CSARPRQKETQYF	TGCAGTGCTAGACCACGACAGAAAGAGACCCAGTACTTC
TRBV5-5	TRBD1	-	TRBJ2-7	CASSPDRDRSSYEQYF	TGTGCCAGCAGCCCCGACCGGGACAGGAGCTCCTACGAGCAGTACTTC
TRBV4-1	-	-	TRBJ1-3	CASSQLTGSGNTIYF	TGCGCCAGCAGCCAACTTACAGGGTCTGGAAACACCATATATTTT